The 20 T cell receptor beta chains below come from one sample, sequenced in a study of control samples from healthy donors and cancer patients. Assay: immunoSEQ multiplex PCR; the TCRdb copy retains only in-frame clones and omits some. The sample lists about 130,000 clones; about 95% were seen once. The source material was blood. The receptors here all came from a man aged 30 to 45 in good health.

The V call is TRBV15, the J call TRBJ2-7, with TRBD1 matching 10 bases. Germline CDR1 is LNHNV and CDR2 is YYDKDF (reference sequence). The CDR3 sequence is 14 residues long. Trimming removed 5 bases from V and 4 bases from J; junction bases left unmatched: 5. The CDR3 nucleotides are TGTGCCACCAGCTACCGACAGGGGGCTTACGAGCAGTACTTC. Protein sequence: CATSYRQGAYEQYF.

The gene calls are TRBV27 and TRBJ1-5; TRBD1 matches at 8 bases. Germline V gives CDR1 MNHEY, CDR2 SMNVEV (reference sequence). Unmatched junction bases numbered 9, after V lost 8 bases and J lost 6 bases. The CDR3 spans 14 residues. The CDR3 nucleotides are TGTGCCAGCTGGACAGGGAACGAGTTTCAGCCCCAGCATTTT. Translating gives CASWTGNEFQPQHF.

The rearrangement joins TRBV10-3 to TRBJ1-1; D is possibly TRBD1 (6 bases). Trimming shortened V by 9 bases and J by 4 bases, and 18 bases separated the two germline ends. The CDR3 loop spans 14 amino acids. The germline V gene has CDR1 ENHRY and CDR2 SYGVKD. Here the CDR3 DNA reads TGTGCCATGGGGAGGGGGTTTCAGCCCACTGAAGCTTTCTTT. It codes for CAMGRGFQPTEAFF.

The V gene is TRBV3-1 (or the pseudogene TRBV3-2), the J gene TRBJ1-5; D not resolved. Per germline, CDR1 LGHDT and CDR2 YNNKEL (reference sequence). CDR3 length: 15 amino acids. V dropped 2 bases and J dropped 2 bases, with 10 bases sitting between them. The CDR3 spells CASSQRVLGNQPQHF. The CDR3 DNA reads TGTGCCAGCAGCCAACGAGTCTTGGGCAATCAGCCCCAGCATTTT.

The V gene is TRBV5-1, the J gene TRBJ1-4; 9 bases agree with TRBD1. CDR1 SGHRS and CDR2 YFSETQ come from the germline V gene. V shed 0 bases, J shed 8 bases, and the junction held 5 bases outside the gene matches. The CDR3 spans 15 residues. The CDR3 loop is CASSLEGQGGEKLFF. In DNA form, the CDR3 reads TGCGCCAGCAGCTTGGAGGGACAGGGAGGAGAAAAACTGTTTTTT.

The V call is TRBV7-2, the J call TRBJ1-3; no firm D call. The CDR3 consists of 16 residues. Germline V CDR1 and CDR2: SGHTA, FQGNSA. The V gene lost 1 base and the J gene lost 0 bases, with 10 bases spanning the gap. CDR3 loop: CASSLDTRYSGNTIYF. CDR3 nucleotide sequence: TGTGCCAGCAGCTTAGACACCAGATACTCTGGAAACACCATATATTTT.

This rearrangement joins TRBV19 to TRBJ1-5, with a weak D call TRBD1 (6 bases). CDR1 and CDR2 from the germline V gene are LNHDA and SQIVND (reference sequence). V gave up 3 bases and J gave up 7 bases, with 13 bases separating them. CDR3 length equals 14 residues. CDR3 nucleotide sequence: TGTGCCAGTAGTATGTGGACAGAAGGGCAGCCCCAGCATTTT. This sequence encodes CASSMWTEGQPQHF.

This rearrangement joins TRBV5-6 to TRBJ1-2; D ambiguous. Trimming took off 3 bases at V and 5 bases at J, with 17 bases between the two ends. This CDR3 has 15 residues. Germline CDR1 reads SGHDT; CDR2 reads YYEEEE. CDR3 nucleotide sequence: TGTGCCAGCAGCTCGAAGACTAGGGCTGGATATGGCTACACCTTC. As protein: CASSSKTRAGYGYTF.

The chain links TRBV27 to TRBJ1-2, with 8 bases lining up with TRBD1. The CDR3 has 13 residues. Per the germline V gene, CDR1 is MNHEY and CDR2 is SMNVEV (reference sequence). The ends lost 6 bases at V and 8 bases at J; junction bases unmatched: 8. The CDR3 coding sequence is TGTGCCAGCAGCGCAGGGGGCGCGAGCGGCTACACCTTC. This encodes CASSAGGASGYTF.

The V call is TRBV19, the J call TRBJ1-2, with D perhaps TRBD1 (6 bases). V lost 7 bases, J lost 0 bases, and 9 bases lay in between. The CDR3 is 13 amino acids. Germline V CDR1 and CDR2: LNHDA, SQIVND (reference sequence). CDR3 DNA: TGTGCCAGTACGACAGGACCTAACTATGGCTACACCTTC. Its protein is CASTTGPNYGYTF.

This clone was counted a few times. This chain links TRBV4-1 with TRBJ1-1; 8 nucleotides align to TRBD1. Germline CDR1 and CDR2: MGHRA and YSYEKL. The CDR3 has 15 amino acids. V was pared by 5 bases and J by 4 bases, with 9 bases of the junction left unmatched. The CDR3 loop reads CASSEAGGGITEAFF. In DNA form, the CDR3 reads TGCGCCAGCAGCGAGGCAGGGGGCGGAATCACTGAAGCTTTCTTT.

The genes are TRBV5-1 and TRBJ1-6, with TRBD1 as a possible D gene (6 bases). V lost 0 bases and J 7 bases, leaving 8 bases between the germline ends. CDR1 is SGHRS, CDR2 YFSETQ, per germline. This CDR3 contains 14 residues. CDR3 region: CASSLDRANSPLHF. As DNA, the CDR3 is TGCGCCAGCAGCTTGGACAGGGCGAATTCACCCCTCCACTTT.

In nucleotides, the CDR3 is TGTGCCAGCAGTGATGGCCAGACTAACAATCAGCCCCAGCATTTT. As protein: CASSDGQTNNQPQHF. The gene calls are TRBV6-1 and TRBJ1-5; D uncertain. The CDR3 is 15 residues long. Deletions cut 3 bases from V and 3 bases from J, with 12 bases between. Germline loops: CDR1 MNHNS, CDR2 SASEGT.

V usage is TRBV28 and J usage is TRBJ1-5; D is ambiguous. The CDR3 length is 15 residues. CDR1 MDHEN and CDR2 SYDVKM come from the germline V gene. Trimming left V 5 bases short and J 2 bases short, with 13 bases between. The chain's CDR3 is CASSPAGSGNQPQHF. In DNA form, the CDR3 reads TGTGCCAGCAGTCCGGCGGGGAGCGGCAATCAGCCCCAGCATTTT.

The chain links TRBV4-1 to TRBJ1-4; no clear D. Trimming shortened V by 2 bases and J by 6 bases, and 16 bases separated the two germline ends. Germline V gene lookup returns CDR1 MGHRA and CDR2 YSYEKL. The CDR3 has 16 amino acids. CDR3 loop: CASSQIGLMADEKLFF. CDR3 bases: TGCGCCAGCAGCCAAATCGGATTAATGGCGGATGAAAAACTGTTTTTT.

The chain recombines TRBV5-4 with TRBJ1-1, with D unclear. The CDR3 runs 11 residues. V was trimmed by 2 bases and J by 4 bases, leaving 3 bases between them. From germline, CDR1 is SGHNT and CDR2 YYREEE (reference sequence). The CDR3 sequence: CASSLATEAFF. In nucleotides, the CDR3 is TGTGCCAGCAGCTTAGCCACTGAAGCTTTCTTT. The full variable domain, rest sourced from reference TRBV5-4 and TRBJ1-1, is ETGVTQSPTHLIKTRGQQVTLRCSSQSGHNTVSWYQQALGQGPQFIFQYYREEENGRGNFPPRFSGLQFPNYSSELNVNALELDDSALYLCASSLATEAFFGQGTRLTVV.

The chain combines TRBV7-9 with TRBJ1-1; maybe TRBD1 (5 bases). CDR3 length equals 18 residues. From germline, CDR1 is SEHNR and CDR2 FQNEAQ (reference sequence). Deletions cut 5 bases from V and 1 base from J, with 23 bases between. The CDR3 DNA reads TGTGCCAGCAGCGGGGGAAAAGCTGGCGACGTATGGAACACTGAAGCTTTCTTT. The encoded protein is CASSGGKAGDVWNTEAFF.

The rearrangement uses TRBV9 and TRBJ1-2; unclear D gene. The CDR3 extends over 13 amino acids. Trimming removed 4 bases from V and 2 bases from J, with 9 bases in between. Germline CDR1 reads SGDLS; CDR2 reads YYNGEE. The CDR3 reads CASSLTENYGYTF. CDR3 in DNA: TGTGCCAGCAGCCTGACGGAGAACTATGGCTACACCTTC.

This rearrangement joins TRBV9 to TRBJ1-6; TRBD1 agrees at 9 bases. There are 14 residues in the CDR3. The germline gives CDR1 SGDLS, CDR2 YYNGEE. J lost 7 bases, V lost 4 bases, and 3 bases had no gene match. CDR3 DNA sequence: TGTGCCAGCAGCATACAGGGGGCGAATTCACCCCTCCACTTT. Translating gives CASSIQGANSPLHF.

This chain connects TRBV6-6 to TRBJ1-4; D gene uncertain. Trimming took 2 bases from V and 3 from J, leaving 7 bases between them. Germline assignment: CDR1 MNHNY and CDR2 SVGAGI (reference sequence). There are 14 residues in the CDR3. The CDR3, as DNA: TGTGCCAGCAGTTACCCGGGGTCTAATGAAAAACTGTTTTTT. The encoded protein is CASSYPGSNEKLFF.